This T cell receptor beta chain appears in the sequencing data of a study of shared clonotypes between healthy human individuals. Study summary: CD8 memory received one plate per donor, CD8 naive two, CD4 memory three and CD4 naive three.

Some clones are missing from TCRdb's copy, which holds only in-frame ones; the method was immunoSEQ multiplex PCR. In the table there are millions of clones, over 85% of which are singletons. The receptor was isolated from a young man in good health. Sample: naive CD4+ T cells sorted from blood. The subset was: CD45RA+ positively selected.

CDR3: CASSPGGTGAYEQYF. The DNA of the CDR3 is TGCGCCAGCAGCCCCGGGGGGACAGGGGCCTACGAGCAGTACTTC. The chain employs TRBV5-1 and TRBJ2-7; TRBD1 matches at 10 bases. Germline V lookup: CDR1 SGHRS, CDR2 YFSETQ. Trimming at V came to 4 bases and at J to 2 bases, leaving 6 bases not matched to a gene. The CDR3 runs to 15 residues.